These 18 T cell receptor beta chains came from one sample sequenced in a study of control samples from healthy donors and cancer patients. Sequenced by immunoSEQ multiplex PCR; TCRdb stores in-frame clones only, minus some. The sample yields some 130,000 clones, roughly 89% seen once. Sequenced input: PBMCs. These receptor sequences come from a man aged 50 to 60 with head and neck cancer.

The rearrangement joins TRBV5-1 to TRBJ1-1, with TRBD1 matching 9 bases. Germline CDR1 is SGHRS and CDR2 is YFSETQ. Germline trimming cut 4 bases from V and 5 bases from J; bases unmatched to any gene: 12. The CDR3 is 16 amino acids. This CDR3 reads CASSRPGQGTGTEAFF. The CDR3 nucleotides are TGCGCCAGCAGCCGGCCTGGACAGGGGACGGGGACTGAAGCTTTCTTT.

The genes are TRBV28 and TRBJ2-7, with D possibly TRBD2 on 5 matching bases. The CDR3 consists of 13 residues. V dropped 11 bases and J dropped 2 bases, with 16 bases sitting between them. Germline CDR1 MDHEN, CDR2 SYDVKM. The CDR3, as DNA: TGTGCCCCCCGGGAACAGAGGACCTACGAGCAGTACTTC. It codes for CAPREQRTYEQYF.

The J gene is TRBJ2-4, the V gene TRBV19, with 10 bases aligning to TRBD1. Germline CDR1 and CDR2: LNHDA and SQIVND (reference sequence). This CDR3 comprises 15 residues. With V trimmed by 2 bases and J by 13 bases, 11 bases remained unmatched. The CDR3 reads CASSISGTGAESQYF. The CDR3 DNA reads TGTGCCAGTAGTATATCCGGGACAGGGGCGGAGAGCCAGTACTTC.

V usage is TRBV4-2 and J usage is TRBJ2-1; 8 nucleotides align to TRBD2. The trim removed 0 bases at V and 7 bases at J, leaving 8 bases unmatched. Looked up from germline, CDR1 is LGHNA and CDR2 is YNFKEQ. The CDR3 spans 16 residues. The CDR3 DNA sequence: TGTGCCAGCAGCCAAGATCTAGCGACTAGCGTTAATGAGCAGTTCTTC. Protein: CASSQDLATSVNEQFF.

The chain has TRBV25-1 and TRBJ2-7; 10 positions match TRBD2. CDR1 is MGHDK and CDR2 is SYGVNS in the germline V gene. V lost 4 bases and J lost 0; bases outside the gene matches: 6. The CDR3 covers 16 residues. CDR3: CASSALSGRTSYEQYF. The CDR3 coding sequence is TGTGCCAGCAGTGCCCTTAGCGGGAGGACCTCCTACGAGCAGTACTTC.

The chain couples TRBV5-1 to TRBJ2-3, with 13 bases matching TRBD2. Germline loops: CDR1 SGHRS, CDR2 YFSETQ. Trimming removed 2 bases from V and 0 bases from J; junction bases left unmatched: 6. The CDR3 consists of 18 residues. The CDR3 region is CASSFWTSGSSSTDTQYF. DNA of the CDR3: TGCGCCAGCAGCTTCTGGACTAGCGGGAGTTCTAGCACAGATACGCAGTATTTT.

This chain uses TRBV3-1 (or the pseudogene TRBV3-2) with TRBJ1-3; D might be TRBD1 (5 bases). The germline V gene has CDR1 LGHDT and CDR2 YNNKEL (reference sequence). The V and J ends lost 4 bases and 0 bases respectively, with 10 bases between them. The CDR3 length is 15 residues. Written as DNA, the CDR3 is TGTGCCAGCAGCCTTTGGGACCTCTCTGGAAACACCATATATTTT. Translated, it gives CASSLWDLSGNTIYF.

This sequence joins TRBV28 and TRBJ1-4; tentatively, D is TRBD1 (5 bases). The ends were cut back, 3 bases at V and 2 bases at J, with 10 bases in the middle. The V gene's germline CDR1 is MDHEN and CDR2 SYDVKM. CDR3 size: 15 residues. The chain's CDR3 is CASSFKGMTNEKLFF. The CDR3 DNA is TGTGCCAGCAGTTTCAAGGGGATGACTAATGAAAAACTGTTTTTT.

This rearrangement joins TRBV5-4 to TRBJ1-1; 7 positions agree with TRBD1. The CDR3 covers 13 residues. CDR1 is SGHNT, CDR2 YYREEE, per germline (reference sequence). With 4 bases clipped from V and 7 bases from J, the junction kept 7 bases outside the gene matches. The CDR3: CASSPGTDYEAFF. CDR3 in DNA: TGTGCCAGCAGCCCTGGGACAGATTATGAAGCTTTCTTT.

This clone was recorded once. This chain connects TRBV3-1 (or the pseudogene TRBV3-2) to TRBJ1-1; a weak D match, TRBD1 (5 bases). This CDR3 has 16 amino acids. CDR1 is LGHDT, CDR2 YNNKEL, per germline (reference sequence). Trimming left V 0 bases short and J 2 bases short, with 13 bases between. The CDR3 nucleotides read TGTGCCAGCAGCCAAGATGGGGCCTACGACAACACTGAAGCTTTCTTT. Protein product: CASSQDGAYDNTEAFF.

The rearrangement uses TRBV5-8 and TRBJ1-5; 7 bases match TRBD1. V trimming: 4 bases; J trimming: 0 bases; junction bases outside the gene matches: 4. There are 15 residues in the CDR3. Germline V gene sequence: CDR1 SGHTS, CDR2 YDEGEE. The CDR3: CASSGGQHSNQPQHF. The CDR3 DNA reads TGTGCCAGCAGCGGGGGACAGCATAGCAATCAGCCCCAGCATTTT.

A word on this clone: Mismatch with germline at one junction end may stem from a read error. The V call is TRBV7-9, the J call TRBJ2-7; TRBD1 agrees at 7 bases. Germline V gene data show CDR1 as SEHNR and CDR2 as FQNEAQ (reference sequence). The CDR3 has 14 residues. The CDR3 coding sequence is TGTGCCGGCAGCTTCGGGACAGTTGGTTACGAGCAGTACTTC. This sequence encodes CAGSFGTVGYEQYF.

The chain employs TRBV14 and TRBJ1-3; no clear D gene. Germline lookup yields CDR1 SGHDN and CDR2 FVKESK. V gave up 4 bases and J gave up 7 bases, with 14 bases separating them. The CDR3 has 14 amino acids. The CDR3 reads CASSRAVRGNTIYF. Written as DNA, the CDR3 is TGTGCCAGCAGCCGAGCAGTCCGAGGTAACACCATATATTTT.

This chain uses TRBV6-5 with TRBJ2-3; 8 nucleotides agree with TRBD1. The CDR3 runs 14 residues. Germline CDR1 MNHEY, CDR2 SVGAGI. With 4 bases clipped from V and 4 bases from J, the junction kept 4 bases outside the gene matches. The CDR3 region has the DNA TGTGCCAGCAGTTGGGACAGGAGCGCAGATACGCAGTATTTT. Its translation is CASSWDRSADTQYF.

The chain links TRBV5-6 to TRBJ1-3, with TRBD1 matching 7 bases. This CDR3 region has 15 residues. The germline gives CDR1 SGHDT, CDR2 YYEEEE. The V and J ends lost 6 bases and 0 bases, in that order; junction bases with no gene match: 6. DNA of the CDR3: TGTGCCAGCAAGGGGGCTGACGACTCTGGAAACACCATATATTTT. Translated: CASKGADDSGNTIYF.

This clone was seen only once. This chain uses TRBV18 with TRBJ1-1; D is perhaps TRBD1 (5 bases). The CDR3 runs 11 residues. The V gene lost 10 bases and the J gene lost 3 bases, with 9 bases spanning the gap. Per the germline V gene, CDR1 is KGHSH and CDR2 is LQKENI. CDR3 in amino acids: CATGEDTEAFF. CDR3 bases: TGTGCCACGGGGGAGGACACTGAAGCTTTCTTT.

J is TRBJ1-2 and V is TRBV25-1, with 9 bases aligning to TRBD1. J lost 3 bases, V lost 10 bases, and 12 bases had no gene match. Germline loops: CDR1 MGHDK, CDR2 SYGVNS. The CDR3 runs 15 residues. The CDR3 protein is CANSSTGGAYYGYTF. In DNA, the CDR3 is TGTGCCAACTCCTCTACAGGGGGCGCATACTATGGCTACACCTTC.

The genes are TRBV29-1 and TRBJ1-5, with 11 nucleotides matching TRBD1. J gave up 7 bases and V 7 bases, and 3 bases lay outside the gene matches. Per germline, CDR1 SQVTM and CDR2 ANQGSEA. This CDR3 comprises 12 residues. The DNA for the CDR3 is TGCAGCGCGGGACAGGGGGACCAGCCCCAGCATTTT. It translates to CSAGQGDQPQHF. Full variable domain (remainder filled in from reference TRBV29-1 and TRBJ1-5): SAVISQKPSRDICQRGTSLTIQCQVDSQVTMMFWYRQQPGQSLTLIATANQGSEATYESGFVIDKFPISRPNLTFSTLTVSNMSPEDSSIYLCSAGQGDQPQHFGDGTRLSIL.